Presented here are 9 T cell receptor beta chains from one specimen sequenced in a study of early T cells in non-severe SARS-CoV-2 infection. TCRdb ran MiXCR on the 5' RACE reads and lists one entry per CDR3 protein. Among approximately 70,000 distinct CDR3 sequences listed, about 12% were seen once. The sequencing input was whole blood. These receptors were collected from an adult who was a healthcare worker with PCR-confirmed SARS-CoV-2 infection or an uninfected control (not recorded which).

The chain has TRBV29-1 and TRBJ2-7; D remains ambiguous. Germline V gives CDR1 SQVTM, CDR2 ANQGSEA. This CDR3 contains 11 residues. Trimming took off 3 bases at V and 5 bases at J, with 8 bases between the two ends. CDR3 residues: CSVEWGHEQYF. The DNA for the CDR3 is TGCAGCGTTGAGTGGGGTCACGAGCAGTACTTC.

This clonotype showed up many times. This chain joins TRBV27 and TRBJ2-2, with D unresolved. The V and J ends lost 10 bases and 5 bases respectively, with 14 bases between them. This CDR3 is 13 amino acids long. Germline V gene sequence: CDR1 MNHEY, CDR2 SMNVEV (reference sequence). The CDR3 reads CAIKRSGTGELFF. CDR3 coding DNA: TGTGCCATCAAACGGTCAGGTACCGGGGAGCTGTTTTTT.

This clonotype came up many times. The CDR3 sequence: CASSREDRGGYTF. DNA for the CDR3: TGTGCCAGCAGCCGTGAGGACAGGGGTGGCTACACCTTC. This chain links TRBV9 with TRBJ1-2, with 9 bases fitting TRBD1. Germline V gives CDR1 SGDLS, CDR2 YYNGEE. This CDR3 region has 13 residues. Trimming took 4 bases from V and 7 from J; bases not matched to a gene: 5.

This clonotype was counted many times. This chain connects TRBV20-1 to TRBJ2-7, with a possible D match to TRBD1 (6 bases). The germline V gene encodes CDR1 DFQATT and CDR2 SNEGSKA (reference sequence). The ends were cut back, 0 bases at V and 0 bases at J, with 12 bases in the middle. The CDR3 has 15 amino acids. The CDR3, as DNA: TGCAGTGCTAGAGATCCGCAGGGGTCCTCCTACGAGCAGTACTTC. Amino acid sequence: CSARDPQGSSYEQYF.

The CDR3 DNA sequence: TGCAGCGTTGGAAGTGAGACAACCTATGGCTACACCTTC. Translated, it gives CSVGSETTYGYTF. This chain joins TRBV29-1 and TRBJ1-2; D unresolved. There are 13 residues in the CDR3. The germline gives CDR1 SQVTM, CDR2 ANQGSEA. V was clipped by 4 bases and J by 4 bases, with 13 bases between them.

This chain connects TRBV7-6 to TRBJ1-3; D is unclear. V gave up 2 bases and J gave up 4 bases, with 12 bases separating them. The germline V gene has CDR1 SGHVS and CDR2 FNYEAQ. This CDR3 is built from 15 residues. The CDR3 DNA sequence: TGTGCCAGCAGCTTAAGCTCCTGGGCCGGAAACACCATATATTTT. Amino acids: CASSLSSWAGNTIYF.

To note about this clonotype: This may come from a read error, since a much larger clone is one base off. The rearrangement links TRBV6-2 or TRBV6-3 to TRBJ2-7, with a tentative D call TRBD2 (6 bases). The V end was cut by 5 bases, the J end by 0 bases, with 14 bases between. Germline assignment: CDR1 MNHEY and CDR2 SVGEGT. This CDR3 region has 15 residues. The CDR3 loop is CASSPRLEGSYEQYF. CDR3 in DNA: TGTGCCAGCAGTCCGCGACTAGAGGGCTCCTACGAGCAGTACTTC.

This clonotype turned up a few times. J is TRBJ1-6 and V is TRBV5-1, with 7 nucleotides matching TRBD1. This CDR3 has 13 residues. The V gene end was trimmed by 7 bases and the J gene end by 5 bases; junction bases not matched to a gene: 3. Germline V gene sequence: CDR1 SGHRS, CDR2 YFSETQ. The CDR3 region is CASHDRDNSPLHF. CDR3 coding DNA: TGCGCCAGCCACGACAGGGATAATTCACCCCTCCACTTT.

The sample holds a few counts of this clonotype. The CDR3 DNA is TGTGCCAGCAGTGAATTTTCCGGGACAGGGGGCGCCGAGCAGTACTTC. Translated, it gives CASSEFSGTGGAEQYF. The chain has TRBV25-1 and TRBJ2-7; 12 bases align to TRBD1. V shed 1 base, J shed 6 bases, and the junction held 7 bases outside the gene matches. Germline-derived CDR1 and CDR2 are MGHDK and SYGVNS. The CDR3 totals 16 residues.